This T cell receptor beta chain was obtained from a study of OX40 agonist ivuxolimab in advanced cancers. Per the germline V gene, CDR1 is SGHTA and CDR2 is FQGNSA. The CDR3 sequence is 16 residues long. V lost 1 base and J lost 1, with 13 bases in between. This clone appeared a single time. Clones were sequenced by immunoSEQ multiplex PCR, and TCRdb holds only the in-frame ones, with some missing. The sample yields over 65,000 clones, around nine tenths seen once. The source is an adult with an advanced solid tumor such as melanoma, head and neck, liver or kidney cancer. The chain recombines TRBV7-2 with TRBJ2-5; weak D call: TRBD2 (5 bases). The specimen was CD4+ or CD8+ T cells sorted from blood, collected in a trial of the OX40 agonist ivuxolimab. The CDR3 region is CASSLELRVGQETQYF. Here the CDR3 DNA reads TGTGCCAGCAGCTTAGAGTTGCGGGTCGGCCAAGAGACCCAGTACTTC.